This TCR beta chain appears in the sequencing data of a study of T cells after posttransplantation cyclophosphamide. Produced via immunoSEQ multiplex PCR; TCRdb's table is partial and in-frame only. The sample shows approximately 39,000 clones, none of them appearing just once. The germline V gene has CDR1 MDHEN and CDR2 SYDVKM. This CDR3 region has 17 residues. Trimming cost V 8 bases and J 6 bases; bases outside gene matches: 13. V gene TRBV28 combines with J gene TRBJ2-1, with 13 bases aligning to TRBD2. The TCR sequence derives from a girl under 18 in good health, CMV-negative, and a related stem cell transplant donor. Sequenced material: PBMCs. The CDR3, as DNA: TGTGCCAGCGGAACTAGCGGGGGGGCCCGGGGGGGCAATGAGCAGTTCTTC. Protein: CASGTSGGARGGNEQFF.